The 24 T cell receptor beta chains presented below share a single source sample, sequenced in a study of blood T cell repertoires in COVID-19. Generated by immunoSEQ multiplex PCR, the TCRdb table keeps only in-frame clones and is missing some. The sample lists 100,000 to 150,000 clones; just over 85% were seen once. The sequenced sample consisted of peripheral blood. Receptors originate from a man aged 35 to 55 with acute or convalescent COVID-19.

This clone has more than one count but fewer than ten. The V call is TRBV11-3, the J call TRBJ2-7; 8 positions agree with TRBD1. V gave up 5 bases and J gave up 6 bases; unmatched junction bases: 6. The CDR3 runs 13 residues. The V gene's germline CDR1 is SGHNT and CDR2 YENEEA. The CDR3 reads CASSQSTGVEQYF. The CDR3 nucleotides read TGTGCCAGCAGCCAGTCGACAGGGGTCGAGCAGTACTTC.

This clone was detected only once. J is TRBJ2-1 and V is TRBV30, with 12 bases matching TRBD1. The germline gives CDR1 GTSNPN, CDR2 SVGIG (reference sequence). With 5 bases clipped from V and 7 bases from J, the junction kept 6 bases outside the gene matches. This CDR3 is built from 14 residues. The DNA for the CDR3 is TGTGCCTGGGCCGGGACAGGGGGCGGGAATGAGCAGTTCTTC. Its translation: CAWAGTGGGNEQFF. Together with reference TRBV30 and TRBJ2-1, the CDR3 gives the full variable domain: SQTIHQWPATLVQPVGSPLSLECTVEGTSNPNLYWYRQAAGRGLQLLFYSVGIGQISSEVPQNLSASRPQDRQFILSSKKLLLSDSGFYLCAWAGTGGGNEQFFGPGTRLTVL.

The J gene is TRBJ1-1, the V gene TRBV15; D unclear. The germline V gene encodes CDR1 LNHNV and CDR2 YYDKDF (reference sequence). CDR3 length: 16 residues. The V gene lost 5 bases and the J gene lost 1 base, with 17 bases spanning the gap. CDR3 bases: TGTGCCACCAGCGTCGGACTCGGGGTTCAGAACACTGAAGCTTTCTTT. Encoded protein: CATSVGLGVQNTEAFF. The full variable domain, completed using reference TRBV15 and TRBJ1-1, is DAMVIQNPRYQVTQFGKPVTLSCSQTLNHNVMYWYQQKSSQAPKLLFHYYDKDFNNEADTPDNFQSRRPNTSFCFLDIRSPGLGDTAMYLCATSVGLGVQNTEAFFGQGTRLTVV.

The V gene is TRBV14, the J gene TRBJ2-5; 7 nucleotides line up with TRBD2. Trimming at V came to 2 bases and at J to 4 bases, leaving 13 bases not matched to a gene. The CDR3 has 17 residues. In germline, CDR1 is SGHDN, CDR2 FVKESK. The CDR3 loop reads CASSQLRTRPGRETQYF. CDR3 nucleotide sequence: TGTGCCAGCAGCCAACTCCGGACTAGACCAGGGAGAGAGACCCAGTACTTC.

The V and J genes are TRBV5-6 and TRBJ1-2, with TRBD1 identical over 9 bases. From germline, CDR1 is SGHDT and CDR2 YYEEEE. There are 14 residues in the CDR3. V shed 4 bases and J 3 bases; nucleotides not matched to a gene: 4. CDR3 amino acids: CASSGWTGDYGYTF. In nucleotides, the CDR3 is TGTGCCAGCAGCGGCTGGACAGGGGACTATGGCTACACCTTC.

The V and J genes are TRBV9 and TRBJ1-4, with TRBD1 identical over 9 bases. The germline V gene encodes CDR1 SGDLS and CDR2 YYNGEE. The CDR3 is 15 amino acids. The V and J ends lost 4 bases and 6 bases, in that order; junction bases with no gene match: 7. The CDR3 coding sequence is TGTGCCAGCAGCCCAAGGACAGGGGAGGATGAAAAACTGTTTTTT. This gives the protein CASSPRTGEDEKLFF.

DNA for the CDR3: TGTGCCAGCAACGACAGGGGTTCTGAAAAACTGTTTTTT. Residues: CASNDRGSEKLFF. The chain uses TRBV5-5 and TRBJ1-4; 8 bases align to TRBD1. Looked up from germline, CDR1 is SGHKS and CDR2 is YYEKEE (reference sequence). With V trimmed by 6 bases and J by 7 bases, 5 bases remained unmatched. This CDR3 is 13 amino acids long.

This rearrangement joins TRBV27 to TRBJ1-2; 8 bases fit TRBD1. Germline loops: CDR1 MNHEY, CDR2 SMNVEV (reference sequence). Unmatched junction bases numbered 7, after V lost 3 bases and J lost 4 bases. The CDR3 is 15 residues long. For the CDR3, the DNA is TGTGCCAGCAGTTTCTCAGGGGGCGTAAGCTATGGCTACACCTTC. Its translation: CASSFSGGVSYGYTF.

This rearrangement joins TRBV27 to TRBJ2-6; TRBD1 aligns across 11 bases. The CDR3 sequence is 18 residues long. J gave up 4 bases and V 10 bases, and 15 bases lay outside the gene matches. Germline V gene lookup returns CDR1 MNHEY and CDR2 SMNVEV (reference sequence). As DNA, the CDR3 is TGTGCCACGAAGAGGACAGGGGGCGTCCCCTCCGGGGCCAACGTCCTGACTTTC. Translating gives CATKRTGGVPSGANVLTF.

Written as DNA, the CDR3 is TGTGCCAGCACCCGGGGACAGGGGAAAATGAATGAGCAGTTCTTC. Protein product: CASTRGQGKMNEQFF. V usage is TRBV2 and J usage is TRBJ2-1; 10 bases fit TRBD1. The V and J ends lost 7 bases and 7 bases, in that order; junction bases with no gene match: 10. From germline, CDR1 is SNHLY and CDR2 FYNNEI. The CDR3 has 15 amino acids.

The chain couples TRBV4-3 to TRBJ1-5, with 10 bases that match TRBD1. The length of the CDR3 is 16 residues. The J segment lost 4 bases and the V segment lost 0 bases, leaving 3 bases of the junction unmatched. Germline CDR1 is LGHNA and CDR2 is YSLEER. The CDR3: CASSQELGQGNQPQHF. The CDR3 DNA reads TGCGCCAGCAGCCAAGAATTGGGACAGGGGAATCAGCCCCAGCATTTT.

The rearrangement links TRBV15 to TRBJ2-7; D might be TRBD2 (6 bases). Trimming took 4 bases from V and 6 from J, leaving 16 bases between them. CDR3 size: 14 residues. The germline V gene encodes CDR1 LNHNV and CDR2 YYDKDF (reference sequence). DNA for the CDR3: TGTGCCACCAGCATCACCCTGCGGCGGGGCGAGCAGTACTTC. This codes for CATSITLRRGEQYF.

This chain uses TRBV27 with TRBJ1-6; D perhaps matches TRBD1 (6 bases). The CDR3 has 17 residues. Germline V gene lookup returns CDR1 MNHEY and CDR2 SMNVEV (reference sequence). V was pared by 6 bases and J by 0 bases, with 15 bases between. This CDR3 is CASSDTGLSSYNSPLHF. For the CDR3, the DNA is TGTGCCAGCAGCGATACAGGGCTAAGCTCCTATAATTCACCCCTCCACTTT.

The rearrangement joins TRBV4-1 to TRBJ2-7; TRBD2 matches 7 bases. Per germline, CDR1 MGHRA and CDR2 YSYEKL. Trimming at V came to 0 bases and at J to 0 bases, leaving 8 bases not matched to a gene. There are 17 residues in the CDR3. This chain's CDR3 is CASSQESSGGSSYEQYF. DNA for the CDR3: TGCGCCAGCAGCCAAGAAAGCTCGGGCGGGAGCTCCTACGAGCAGTACTTC.

The chain carries TRBV6-4 and TRBJ1-1; no clear D. CDR1 is MRHNA and CDR2 is SNTAGT in the germline V gene. V lost 5 bases to trimming and J lost 1 base, with 8 bases between them. This CDR3 contains 13 residues. This CDR3 reads CASSPTPNTEAFF. CDR3 nucleotide sequence: TGTGCCAGCAGTCCCACACCGAACACTGAAGCTTTCTTT.

J is TRBJ1-2 and V is TRBV7-9; tentatively, D is TRBD1 (5 bases). Germline loops: CDR1 SEHNR, CDR2 FQNEAQ (reference sequence). The length of the CDR3 is 15 residues. V was shortened by 6 bases and J by 4 bases, with 18 bases between the two germline ends. The DNA for the CDR3 is TGTGCCAGCAGTCAACGGCGGGGGGAGGTCTATGGCTACACCTTC. Translated: CASSQRRGEVYGYTF.

The chain employs TRBV7-9 and TRBJ1-1, with D perhaps TRBD1 (6 bases). The CDR3 loop spans 15 amino acids. The germline V gene encodes CDR1 SEHNR and CDR2 FQNEAQ (reference sequence). Trimming took off 1 base at V and 3 bases at J, with 12 bases between the two ends. The CDR3, as DNA: TGTGCCAGCAGCTTAGGGGCAGGGGCGGACACTGAAGCTTTCTTT. This encodes CASSLGAGADTEAFF.

The chain is built from TRBV19 and TRBJ2-1; 11 nucleotides agree with TRBD1. V lost 5 bases and J lost 7; bases outside the gene matches: 10. The CDR3 is 16 residues long. The germline V gene has CDR1 LNHDA and CDR2 SQIVND (reference sequence). This chain's CDR3 is CASSPRGQGGVNEQFF. For the CDR3, the DNA is TGTGCCAGTAGTCCGAGGGGACAGGGGGGTGTTAATGAGCAGTTCTTC.

This chain links TRBV7-9 with TRBJ2-7; 10 bases map to TRBD2. Per the germline V gene, CDR1 is SEHNR and CDR2 is FQNEAQ (reference sequence). This CDR3 spans 14 amino acids. Losses at the gene ends were 5 bases for V and 5 bases for J; bases not matched to a gene: 6. The CDR3 DNA reads as TGTGCCAGCAGCATAGGACTAGCGGCTAACGAGCAGTACTTC. Amino acids: CASSIGLAANEQYF.

The chain links TRBV6-5 to TRBJ1-5; 8 bases map to TRBD1. With V trimmed by 5 bases and J by 0 bases, 3 bases remained unmatched. CDR1 is MNHEY and CDR2 is SVGAGI in the germline V gene. The CDR3 totals 15 residues. The CDR3 region has the DNA TGTGCCAGCAGTCCGGACAGGGCTAGCAATCAGCCCCAGCATTTT. It yields the protein CASSPDRASNQPQHF.

This chain links TRBV5-1 with TRBJ2-3; 11 bases map to TRBD1. The V and J ends lost 7 bases and 2 bases, in that order; junction bases with no gene match: 3. Germline-derived CDR1 and CDR2 are SGHRS and YFSETQ. The CDR3 is made up of 14 amino acids. This chain's CDR3 is CASGQGANTDTQYF. DNA for the CDR3: TGCGCCAGCGGACAGGGGGCAAACACAGATACGCAGTATTTT.

The J gene is TRBJ1-3, the V gene TRBV5-4; 9 positions match TRBD1. V lost 0 bases and J lost 3; bases outside the gene matches: 1. This CDR3 spans 15 amino acids. Germline V gene lookup returns CDR1 SGHNT and CDR2 YYREEE (reference sequence). The CDR3 is CASSLGTGDGNTIYF. CDR3 bases: TGTGCCAGCAGCTTGGGGACAGGGGATGGAAACACCATATATTTT.

The chain recombines TRBV5-6 with TRBJ2-1, with TRBD2 matching over 13 bases. In germline, CDR1 is SGHDT, CDR2 YYEEEE. The CDR3 consists of 14 residues. V lost 8 bases and J lost 4; bases outside the gene matches: 3. For the CDR3, the DNA is TGTGCCAGTCAGACTAGCGGGAGGTACAATGAGCAGTTCTTC. Translated: CASQTSGRYNEQFF.

V is TRBV11-2 and J is TRBJ1-6, with D maybe TRBD1 (6 bases). Germline CDR1 is SGHAT and CDR2 is FQNNGV. V lost 7 bases and J lost 8, with 12 bases in between. The CDR3 extends over 13 amino acids. Here the CDR3 DNA reads TGTGCCAGCACGAAACAGGGTTATTCACCCCTCCACTTT. The encoded protein is CASTKQGYSPLHF.